This T cell receptor (beta chain) comes out of a study of T cell responses to AZD1222 COVID-19 vaccine. Study-level information: Samples with a second dose at about 4 or about 12 weeks were pooled together.

As concerns this clone: Its antigen is unidentified.

Germline CDR1 is KGHSH and CDR2 is LQKENI. Trimming removed 1 base from V and 0 bases from J, with 12 bases in between. This CDR3 comprises 16 residues. Some clones are missing from TCRdb's copy, which holds only in-frame ones; the method was immunoSEQ multiplex PCR. The table includes around 260,000 clones, about 92% detected once. The study's findings and limits: Only after the peak T cell response were repertoires sampled. Regions 160-218 and 743-854 held dominance among vaccine-associated CD4 TCRs, which spanned spike. White British ancestry dominated among donors, who included more females, and clonal diversity was possibly underestimated.

The sample consisted of peripheral blood, taken on day 0 of AZD1222 vaccination. The J gene is TRBJ1-1, the V gene TRBV18; no firm D call. The source is an adult in good health. The CDR3 DNA follows: TGTGCCAGCTCACCACGATCGGTGTCCGTGAACACTGAAGCTTTCTTT. Its protein product is CASSPRSVSVNTEAFF.